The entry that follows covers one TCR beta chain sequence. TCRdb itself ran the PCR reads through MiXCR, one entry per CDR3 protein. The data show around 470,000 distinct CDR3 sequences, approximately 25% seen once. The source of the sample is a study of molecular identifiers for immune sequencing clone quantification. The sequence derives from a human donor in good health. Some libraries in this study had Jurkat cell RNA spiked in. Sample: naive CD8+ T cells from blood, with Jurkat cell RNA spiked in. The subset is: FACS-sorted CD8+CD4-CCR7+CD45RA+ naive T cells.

The CDR3 loop reads CASSQAEWAVAEGDEQFF. In DNA, the CDR3 is TGTGCCAGCAGCCAAGCGGAATGGGCGGTAGCGGAAGGGGATGAGCAGTTCTTC. V and J are TRBV4-2 and TRBJ2-1; D may be TRBD2 (6 bases). The germline V and J ends were trimmed by 1 base and 8 bases, with 24 bases remaining between them. CDR3 length equals 18 residues. CDR1 LGHNA and CDR2 YNFKEQ come from the germline V gene.